This T cell receptor (beta chain) was sequenced for a study of blood T cell repertoires in COVID-19. Study-wide context: PBMCs, B-cell-depleted T cells, or T cells were the source of the cDNA or gDNA that made up the material.

Authors' processing steps: Amplified reference gene primers provided the basis for estimating nucleated cell counts. Using immunoSEQ multiplex PCR, the repertoire was profiled, and TCRdb retains in-frame clones only, with some absent. The V and J calls and clone size were taken over from that table, and D and trimming were inferred from the DNA. Of 150,000 to 200,000 clones in the sample, 94% are singletons; the top ten hold 0.6% to 0.8%. The germline V gene encodes CDR1 GTSNPN and CDR2 SVGIG (reference sequence). V was clipped by 0 bases and J by 0 bases, with 6 bases between them. CDR3 length: 14 amino acids.

Sequenced: peripheral blood. The origin of this receptor is a young man with COVID-19, enrolled during active disease. This sequence joins TRBV30 and TRBJ1-5, with unresolved D. The CDR3 region is CAWSVQNSNQPQHF. In DNA form, the CDR3 reads TGTGCCTGGAGTGTACAAAATAGCAATCAGCCCCAGCATTTT.